This TCR beta chain was captured in a study of OX40 agonist ivuxolimab in advanced cancers. Study at large: Intravenous ivuxolimab at 0.01 to 10 mg/kg was given to patients every 2 weeks. Partial response was recorded in three patients: one hepatocellular carcinoma and two cutaneous melanoma cases. Broader study findings: Low normalized clonal expansion also occurred in some nonresponding patients.

The V gene's germline CDR1 is SQVTM and CDR2 ANQGSEA. Trimming left V 1 base short and J 5 bases short, with 12 bases between. The CDR3 consists of 14 residues. Baseline was the first blood sampling point, followed by cycle 4 day 1 and cycle 7 day 1. Generated by immunoSEQ multiplex PCR, the TCRdb table keeps only in-frame clones and is missing some. The sample lists around 37,000 clones, around 90% occurring once. Concerning this clone itself: Its antigen is undetermined.

The chain employs TRBV29-1 and TRBJ2-1, with D perhaps TRBD1 (5 bases). The source material was CD4+ or CD8+ T cells sorted from blood, sampled in a trial of the OX40 agonist ivuxolimab. The receptor's source is an adult with an advanced solid tumor such as melanoma, head and neck, liver or kidney cancer. The CDR3 DNA is TGCAGCGTTGAAGGGGGCAGGTTCCACAATGAGCAGTTCTTC. This encodes CSVEGGRFHNEQFF.